These T cell receptor beta chains were read from a single sample in a study of beta chain features in type 1 diabetes. Clones were sequenced by immunoSEQ multiplex PCR, and TCRdb holds only the in-frame ones, with some missing. The data contain 200,000 to 300,000 clones, about a fifth of them singletons. The sequenced sample was naive CD4+ T cells from blood. The source is a woman aged 35 to 49 with type 1 diabetes. The CDR3 runs from the conserved cysteine through the conserved F or W. Each record gives: V gene, clone size, J gene, D gene, CDR3 protein, CDR3 DNA. A D gene is named only where the DNA matches it firmly. The size field is filled for only some rows; it gives once, few, many or a size class.

>TRBV9|-|TRBJ2-1|-
CASSVRGAANEQFF
TGTGCCAGCAGCGTCCGGGGGGCAGCGAATGAGCAGTTCTTC
>TRBV2|-|TRBJ1-1|-
CASGSTSRGNTEAFF
TGTGCCAGCGGTTCGACTAGTCGAGGGAACACTGAAGCTTTCTTT
>TRBV5-1|-|TRBJ1-1|TRBD1
CASSLSRQGTEAFF
TGCGCCAGCAGCTTGAGTCGACAGGGTACTGAAGCTTTCTTT
>TRBV2|-|TRBJ1-1|-
CATVGVMNTEAFF
TGTGCCACCGTCGGGGTCATGAACACTGAAGCTTTCTTT
>TRBV23-1|-|TRBJ2-7|-
CASSQTYLTLTETYEQYF
TGCGCCAGCAGTCAAACTTATTTGACACTGACCGAAACCTACGAGCAGTACTTC
>TRBV4-3|few|TRBJ2-1|-
CASSQVVAISYNEQFF
TGCGCCAGCAGCCAAGTGGTAGCGATCTCCTACAATGAGCAGTTCTTC
>TRBV6-4|-|TRBJ1-2|-
CASSDGAGTNYGYTF
TGTGCCAGCAGTGACGGAGCAGGGACTAACTATGGCTACACCTTC
>TRBV29-1|few|TRBJ2-1|TRBD1
CSAPGQLGHEQFF
TGCAGCGCCCCGGGACAGCTTGGCCATGAGCAGTTCTTC
>TRBV5-1|few|TRBJ1-2|-
CASSAAGENYGYTF
TGCGCCAGCAGCGCTGCTGGGGAGAACTATGGCTACACCTTC
>TRBV19|-|TRBJ2-1|-
CASSIDPQGQFF
TGTGCCAGTAGTATAGATCCCCAGGGGCAGTTCTTC
>TRBV28|-|TRBJ2-7|TRBD2
CALEAGGGDEQYF
TGTGCCCTAGAAGCGGGAGGGGGGGACGAGCAGTACTTC
>TRBV18|-|TRBJ2-3|-
CASSEEYTDTQYF
TGTGCCAGCTCTGAGGAGTACACAGATACGCAGTATTTT
>TRBV9|few|TRBJ1-2|-
CASSATGARGYTF
TGTGCCAGCAGCGCCACAGGTGCTAGAGGCTACACCTTC
>TRBV30|-|TRBJ2-7|-
CAWSLTYEQYF
TGTGCCTGGAGTCTTACCTACGAGCAGTACTTC
>TRBV7-9|few|TRBJ2-1|-
CASSPRGGGPRGKNEQFF
TGTGCCAGCAGCCCCCGCGGAGGAGGACCAAGGGGGAAGAATGAGCAGTTCTTC
>TRBV7-3|-|TRBJ1-5|TRBD1
CASSLTGGGQPQHF
TGTGCCAGCAGCCTCACAGGGGGCGGACAGCCCCAGCATTTT
>TRBV7-9|-|TRBJ2-1|-
CASSLDVGPYNEQFF
TGTGCCAGCAGCCTCGACGTGGGGCCCTACAATGAGCAGTTCTTC
>TRBV7-9|few|TRBJ1-3|TRBD1
CASLGTGAGNTIYF
TGTGCCAGTCTGGGGACAGGCGCTGGAAACACCATATATTTT
>TRBV4-3|-|TRBJ1-1|-
CASSQEVLLGAEAFF
TGCGCCAGCAGCCAAGAGGTCCTCCTAGGGGCTGAAGCTTTCTTT
>TRBV5-1|few|TRBJ2-1|-
CASSSNAGGGGRNEQFF
TGCGCCAGCAGCTCTAACGCAGGGGGCGGGGGACGGAATGAGCAGTTCTTC
>TRBV6-5|-|TRBJ2-2|-
CASNQRGYTGELFF
TGTGCCAGCAACCAGCGAGGATACACCGGGGAGCTGTTTTTT
>TRBV5-1|few|TRBJ1-2|-
CASSLAGNRDYGYTF
TGCGCCAGCAGCTTGGCCGGAAACAGGGACTATGGCTACACCTTC
>TRBV5-4|few|TRBJ2-3|-
CASTMRDRTDTQYF
TGTGCCAGCACCATGCGGGACCGCACAGATACGCAGTATTTT
>TRBV29-1|few|TRBJ2-7|TRBD1
CSVRTGWNEQYF
TGCAGCGTTCGGACAGGGTGGAACGAGCAGTACTTC
>TRBV27|-|TRBJ2-5|-
CASRDYQETQYF
TGTGCCAGCCGGGACTACCAAGAGACCCAGTACTTC
>TRBV4-3|few|TRBJ1-1|-
CASSQGRGGIPNTEAFF
TGCGCCAGCAGCCAAGGCCGCGGGGGGATTCCGAACACTGAAGCTTTCTTT
>TRBV29-1|few|TRBJ2-1|-
CSGVTEAYNEQFF
TGCAGCGGCGTGACGGAGGCTTACAATGAGCAGTTCTTC
>TRBV6-1|few|TRBJ1-5|-
CASSDRLRSQPQHF
TGTGCCAGCAGTGACAGGTTGCGATCGCAGCCCCAGCATTTT
>TRBV25-1|-|TRBJ2-7|-
CASSPPTGEYEQYF
TGTGCCAGCAGTCCTCCGACAGGAGAATACGAGCAGTACTTC
>TRBV30|-|TRBJ2-3|-
CAWTEVAADTQYF
TGTGCCTGGACGGAAGTAGCGGCAGATACGCAGTATTTT
>TRBV18|-|TRBJ2-5|-
CASSPQRSEETQYF
TGTGCCAGCTCACCTCAGCGGTCGGAAGAGACCCAGTACTTC
>TRBV25-1|-|TRBJ2-7|-
CASSGSGTPFYEQYF
TGTGCCAGCAGTGGGTCCGGGACACCCTTTTACGAGCAGTACTTC
>TRBV18|-|TRBJ2-1|-
CASLTLTGISYNEQFF
TGTGCCAGCCTGACCCTAACAGGGATATCCTACAATGAGCAGTTCTTC
>TRBV7-2|-|TRBJ1-6|TRBD1
CASSLNRGFNSPLHF
TGTGCCAGCAGCTTAAACAGGGGCTTCAATTCACCCCTCCACTTT
>TRBV6-6|-|TRBJ2-3|TRBD2
CASTGLAGAYTQYF
TGTGCCAGCACCGGACTAGCGGGGGCGTATACGCAGTATTTT
>TRBV6-1|few|TRBJ1-2|TRBD1
CASRLGQDYGYTF
TGTGCCAGCAGACTGGGACAGGACTATGGCTACACCTTC
>TRBV6-6|few|TRBJ2-6|-
CASWTNSGANVLTF
TGTGCCAGCTGGACTAACTCTGGGGCCAACGTCCTGACTTTC
>TRBV5-4|-|TRBJ2-3|TRBD1
CASSPGQGVADTQYF
TGTGCCAGCAGCCCGGGACAGGGGGTGGCAGATACGCAGTATTTT
>TRBV25-1|-|TRBJ2-1|-
CASSDPRTEDPFF
TGTGCCAGCAGTGACCCCAGGACGGAGGATCCGTTCTTC
>TRBV7-9|few|TRBJ2-5|-
CASSSDRLQETQYF
TGTGCCAGCAGTTCAGACAGGTTGCAAGAGACCCAGTACTTC
>TRBV4-1|-|TRBJ1-6|TRBD1
CASSQVIRDRGHSPLHF
TGCGCCAGCAGCCAAGTGATCCGGGACAGGGGGCATTCACCCCTCCACTTT
>TRBV29-1|-|TRBJ2-2|TRBD1
CSVERTGLTGELFF
TGCAGCGTTGAACGGACAGGGCTCACCGGGGAGCTGTTTTTT